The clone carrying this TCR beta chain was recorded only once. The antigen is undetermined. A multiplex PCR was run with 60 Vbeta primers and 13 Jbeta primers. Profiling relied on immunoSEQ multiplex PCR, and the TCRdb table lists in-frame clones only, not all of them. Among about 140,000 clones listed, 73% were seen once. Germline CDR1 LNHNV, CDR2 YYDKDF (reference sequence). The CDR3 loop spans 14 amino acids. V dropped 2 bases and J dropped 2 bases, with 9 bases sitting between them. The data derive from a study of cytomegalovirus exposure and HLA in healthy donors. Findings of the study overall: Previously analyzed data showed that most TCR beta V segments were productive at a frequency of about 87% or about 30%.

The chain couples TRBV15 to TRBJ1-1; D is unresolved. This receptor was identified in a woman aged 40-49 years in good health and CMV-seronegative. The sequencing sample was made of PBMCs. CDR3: CATSRSRGNTEAFF. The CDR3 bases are TGTGCCACCAGCAGATCACGGGGTAACACTGAAGCTTTCTTT.